The 23 T cell receptor beta chains below come from one sample, sequenced in a study of vaccination and CD4 T cells after COVID-19. These receptors have no identified antigens. Noted treatment: approximately nine-day PBMC culture with coronavirus spike peptide pools or control peptides (ViraFEST assay). The Oncomine TCR Beta short-read assay sequenced DNA from cultured CD4+ T cells. TCRdb reprocessed the PCR reads via MiXCR and lists one record per CDR3 protein. The data contain some 11,000 distinct CDR3 sequences, over 65% of them singletons. The sample was CD4+ T cells from blood, cultured in vitro. Receptors originate from a human donor who had recovered from COVID-19.

This clonotype showed up just a few times. The chain recombines TRBV20-1 with TRBJ1-6, with D possibly TRBD1 on 5 matching bases. CDR3 length: 13 residues. V was cut by 2 bases and J by 7 bases, with 9 bases left in between. CDR1 and CDR2 (germline): DFQATT, SNEGSKA (reference sequence). CDR3 sequence reads: CSARRGMNSPLHF. CDR3 bases: TGCAGTGCTAGACGGGGGATGAATTCACCCCTCCACTTT.

The V and J genes are TRBV30 and TRBJ1-6; no definite D call. This CDR3 spans 12 amino acids. Germline CDR1 GTSNPN, CDR2 SVGIG (reference sequence). The V end was cut by 1 base, the J end by 6 bases, with 4 bases between. CDR3 loop: CAWSGINSPLHF. The CDR3 bases are TGTGCCTGGAGTGGGATTAATTCACCCCTCCACTTT.

This clonotype turned up a few times. V and J are TRBV27 and TRBJ2-7; D gene unclear. The CDR3 sequence is 15 residues long. The germline V gene encodes CDR1 MNHEY and CDR2 SMNVEV (reference sequence). The V end was cut by 4 bases, the J end by 3 bases, with 16 bases between. CDR3 residues: CASSSLTASRYEQYF. CDR3 nucleotides: TGTGCCAGCAGTTCCCTAACAGCGTCCCGCTACGAGCAGTACTTC.

The gene calls are TRBV24-1 and TRBJ1-1; D remains ambiguous. The V and J ends lost 5 bases and 1 base respectively, with 7 bases between them. The CDR3 is 13 residues long. Germline lookup yields CDR1 KGHDR and CDR2 SFDVKD. As DNA, the CDR3 is TGTGCCACCAGTGCCACCCCGAACACTGAAGCTTTCTTT. Translating gives CATSATPNTEAFF.

This rearrangement joins TRBV6-5 to TRBJ1-6; D not certain. The V gene's germline CDR1 is MNHEY and CDR2 SVGAGI. V was cut by 3 bases and J by 10 bases, with 10 bases left in between. The CDR3 consists of 13 residues. The CDR3 loop is CASSYEGGSPLHF. The CDR3 bases are TGTGCCAGCAGTTATGAGGGAGGCTCACCCCTCCACTTT.

The V and J genes are TRBV2 and TRBJ1-2; D gene uncertain. The CDR3 consists of 10 residues. V lost 6 bases to trimming and J lost 5 bases, with 4 bases between them. Germline V lookup: CDR1 SNHLY, CDR2 FYNNEI. CDR3 in DNA: TGTGCCAGCAGCACGTATGGCTACACCTTC. The encoded protein is CASSTYGYTF.

CDR3 amino acids: CSARSGIAGDSRETQYF. In DNA form, the CDR3 reads TGCAGTGCTAGGTCAGGTATAGCGGGAGACTCCCGGGAGACCCAGTACTTC. The chain employs TRBV20-1 and TRBJ2-5; 9 nucleotides line up with TRBD2. V was pared by 3 bases and J by 5 bases, with 16 bases of the junction left unmatched. The germline CDR1 and CDR2 sequences are DFQATT and SNEGSKA (reference sequence). The length of the CDR3 is 17 residues.

J is TRBJ1-1 and V is TRBV6-5; D gene unclear. CDR1 MNHEY and CDR2 SVGAGI come from the germline V gene. The V end was cut by 3 bases, the J end by 3 bases, with 17 bases between. CDR3 length equals 16 residues. CDR3 sequence: CASSYRGGPTDTEAFF. The CDR3 DNA reads as TGTGCCAGCAGTTATCGAGGTGGGCCAACGGACACTGAAGCTTTCTTT.

The chain joins TRBV7-8 to TRBJ2-2; the D gene is possibly TRBD1 (6 bases). V was cut by 4 bases and J by 1 base, with 13 bases left in between. The CDR3 is made up of 16 amino acids. From germline, CDR1 is SGHVS and CDR2 FQNEAQ. CDR3 sequence (DNA): TGTGCCAGCAGCTCGAGACAGGTTAGGAACACCGGGGAGCTGTTTTTT. It specifies CASSSRQVRNTGELFF.

Sample share makes this clonotype medium-sized (0.01 to 0.1%). The V call is TRBV21-1, the J call TRBJ2-7; the table gives TRBD1 as D, unverified against the DNA. TRBV21-1 is a pseudogene locus. The CDR3 runs 15 residues. The CDR3 nucleotides read TGTGCCAGCAGCAAAGCGACAGGGCTGCCCTACGAGCAGTACTTC. It encodes CASSKATGLPYEQYF.

The V and J genes are TRBV28 and TRBJ1-6; a possible D gene is TRBD1 (6 bases). The V end lost 6 bases, the J end lost 7 bases, and 13 bases lay between the germline ends. This CDR3 contains 14 residues. CDR1 and CDR2 (germline): MDHEN, SYDVKM. CDR3 DNA sequence: TGTGCCAGCAGACGAACAGGGTCAAATTCACCCCTCCACTTT. Translated, it gives CASRRTGSNSPLHF.

The chain carries TRBV7-9 and TRBJ1-6, with TRBD1 matching 7 bases. CDR1 SEHNR and CDR2 FQNEAQ come from the germline V gene (reference sequence). This CDR3 is built from 15 residues. Losses at the gene ends were 5 bases for V and 8 bases for J; bases not matched to a gene: 9. CDR3 nucleotides: TGTGCCAGCAGCGACAGGGTAGTCAACTATTCACCCCTCCACTTT. Residues: CASSDRVVNYSPLHF.

This chain uses TRBV7-2 with TRBJ1-5; D gene ambiguous. The CDR3 totals 14 residues. Germline lookup yields CDR1 SGHTA and CDR2 FQGNSA. Trimming took off 4 bases at V and 3 bases at J, with 10 bases between the two ends. In DNA, the CDR3 is TGTGCCAGCAGCTCCGGGAGCCTCAATCAGCCCCAGCATTTT. This gives the protein CASSSGSLNQPQHF.

J is TRBJ1-1 and V is TRBV20-1; no clear D. This CDR3 comprises 13 residues. V shed 6 bases and J shed 1 base, with 12 bases lying between them. Germline values: CDR1 DFQATT, CDR2 SNEGSKA (reference sequence). The CDR3 spells CSAVRRQNTEAFF. The DNA of the CDR3 is TGCAGTGCCGTGCGGCGGCAGAACACTGAAGCTTTCTTT.

This chain uses TRBV6-5 with TRBJ1-1, with D maybe TRBD1 (5 bases). Deletions cut 2 bases from V and 3 bases from J, with 7 bases between. Germline CDR1 MNHEY, CDR2 SVGAGI. The CDR3 runs 13 residues. This CDR3 is CASSYEGDTEAFF. The CDR3 nucleotides read TGTGCCAGCAGTTACGAAGGGGACACTGAAGCTTTCTTT.

The chain is built from TRBV28 and TRBJ2-7; 7 bases are a match to TRBD2. CDR1 and CDR2 from the germline V gene are MDHEN and SYDVKM. This CDR3 region has 15 residues. Losses at the gene ends were 5 bases for V and 0 bases for J; bases not matched to a gene: 7. CDR3 in DNA: TGTGCCAGCAGTCTCCTGCGGGAGAACTCCTACGAGCAGTACTTC. Translation: CASSLLRENSYEQYF.

The rearrangement uses TRBV6-1 and TRBJ1-2, with D possibly being TRBD1 (6 bases). The ends were cut back, 6 bases at V and 2 bases at J, with 13 bases in the middle. This CDR3 is 14 amino acids long. Germline V gene data show CDR1 as MNHNS and CDR2 as SASEGT. As DNA, the CDR3 is TGTGCCAGCAGCCCCATCACAGGGAACTATGGCTACACCTTC. This gives the protein CASSPITGNYGYTF.

This chain uses TRBV20-1 with TRBJ1-1, with a weak D call TRBD1 (5 bases). The V gene lost 4 bases and the J gene lost 0 bases, with 12 bases spanning the gap. Germline values: CDR1 DFQATT, CDR2 SNEGSKA (reference sequence). The CDR3 extends over 14 amino acids. CDR3 amino acids: CSATRGAMNTEAFF. DNA for the CDR3: TGCAGTGCTACCCGCGGGGCCATGAACACTGAAGCTTTCTTT.

The V call is TRBV6-1, the J call TRBJ2-5; possible D gene TRBD1, 5 bases. Germline CDR1 reads MNHNS; CDR2 reads SASEGT. The V gene lost 6 bases and the J gene lost 8 bases, with 16 bases spanning the gap. The CDR3 is 13 amino acids. The CDR3 protein is CASSSRTPETQYF. CDR3 nucleotide sequence: TGTGCCAGCAGCTCCCGGACACCCGAAACCCAGTACTTC.

J is TRBJ2-7 and V is TRBV7-2, with D perhaps given as TRBD1 or TRBD2 (5 bases each). CDR3 length: 16 residues. Germline V CDR1 and CDR2: SGHTA, FQGNSA. The V gene lost 5 bases and the J gene lost 6 bases, with 23 bases spanning the gap. CDR3 residues: CASSAELGDGEREQYF. The DNA for the CDR3 is TGTGCCAGCAGCGCAGAGCTAGGGGACGGAGAACGCGAGCAGTACTTC.

V is TRBV6-1 and J is TRBJ2-1; no clear D. There are 12 residues in the CDR3. The V and J ends lost 6 bases and 8 bases respectively, with 11 bases between them. The germline CDR1 and CDR2 sequences are MNHNS and SASEGT. The CDR3 bases are TGTGCCAGCAGGTCCCAATCGGATGAGCAGTTCTTC. It is translated as CASRSQSDEQFF.

The chain recombines TRBV27 with TRBJ1-2, with D hard to call. Trimming took off 4 bases at V and 3 bases at J, with 9 bases between the two ends. Looked up from germline, CDR1 is MNHEY and CDR2 is SMNVEV (reference sequence). The CDR3 runs to 13 residues. CDR3 sequence (DNA): TGTGCCAGCAGTTATACTCGGTACTATGGCTACACCTTC. Encoded protein: CASSYTRYYGYTF.

J is TRBJ1-6 and V is TRBV10-3, with D perhaps matching TRBD1 (5 bases). The germline CDR1 and CDR2 sequences are ENHRY and SYGVKD. The V end was cut by 4 bases, the J end by 8 bases, with 9 bases between. CDR3 length: 13 amino acids. The CDR3 spells CAISGGRDSPLHF. The CDR3 coding sequence is TGTGCCATCAGTGGGGGCCGGGATTCACCCCTCCACTTT.